The text below deals with one T cell receptor beta chain. It lacks a known antigen. No quality values exist for individual bases; no much larger clone is one base distant. The time point label of this sample denotes: baseline before first vaccination. Vaccinee samples came from UK trials COV001 and COV002, including a single-blind randomized controlled phase 2/3 trial of AZD1222 (ChAdOx1 nCoV-19) in healthy adults. Trial participant PBMC samples were collected at day 0 and day 28 after the second dose for TCRbeta chain sequencing. The CDR3 regions of human TCRbeta chains were analyzed by immunosequencing. The authors' pipeline ran thus. Repertoire TCRs were matched against a reference library of SARS-CoV-2-specific TCRs generated with the MIRA antigen-specificity platform. Breadth was defined as the fraction of unique TCRs that were SARS-CoV-2-associated, and depth was defined as the fraction of total T cells that were SARS-CoV-2-associated. Using the MIRA data, each spike-specific TCR was assigned both to the spike region to which the TCR was reactive and to a CD4 or CD8 class. Log10-transformed breadth and depth values were compared by one-way ANOVA with Sidak's multiple comparisons tests. Not all clones reach the TCRdb copy of this immuneACCESS table, which keeps in-frame sequences only. Checked studies attribute under half of the gap to unresolved V genes and leave the rest unexplained. V, J and clone size are those of that table, while D and trimming were read from the DNA. For this sample the table gives about 130,000 clones, of which about 91% were detected only once. The ten largest clonotypes hold 1.5% to 2% of the sample.

From the germline V gene, CDR1 is KGHDR and CDR2 is SFDVKD. The CDR3 goes from the cysteine to the phenylalanine over 14 residues. Only CDR3 DNA is held: 42 bases, read in frame from base 1. At the junction V is shortened by 9 bases and J by 3 bases, with 17 bases in between. The source of the sample is a study of T cell responses to AZD1222 COVID-19 vaccine (dated by TCRdb to about 2021). As for the study more broadly: AZD1222 recipients whose second dose came at about 4 weeks and those whose second dose came at about 12 weeks were combined into one group, since spike-specific TCR depth and breadth did not differ between the two schedules. TCR sequencing covered over 230 trial participants: around 210 given two doses of AZD1222 and about 26 given two doses of MenACWY control vaccine. Trial participants were enrolled by age into subgroups of 18-55, 56-69 and 70-plus years, and 148, 28 and 57 TCR-sequenced participants, respectively, were included in these subgroups.

Results the study describes overall, beyond this receptor: CD4 TCRs associated with the vaccine covered the entire spike protein, and the dominant responses were in regions 160-218 and 743-854. Because no samples from the day 14 peak response were available, repertoires could be characterized only after the peak T cell response. Reportedly, almost half of the unique spike-specific TCRs recognized epitopes lying outside the regions that are mutated in the B.1.351 and B.1.1.7 variants. The 56-69-year group was small, and its depth increase did not reach significance, likely because of low power. Most participants were white British and females outnumbered males, and the authors suggested that clonal diversity may have been underestimated. Conclusions about previously exposed vaccinees were limited because only a handful of AZD1222 recipients were SARS-CoV-2 seropositive at baseline. After two AZD1222 doses, spike-specific TCR breadth and depth were significantly higher than at day 0 and than in MenACWY recipients.

The V and J segments used are TRBV24-1 and TRBJ2-7; TRBD1 could be the D gene, as 6 bases match. The sequence was collected from an adult in good health. The sample was peripheral blood, taken on day 0 of AZD1222 vaccination. The CDR3 protein: CATGSRDNHYEQYF. The DNA sequence is as follows: TGTGCCACCGGTTCCCGGGACAACCACTACGAGCAGTACTTC.